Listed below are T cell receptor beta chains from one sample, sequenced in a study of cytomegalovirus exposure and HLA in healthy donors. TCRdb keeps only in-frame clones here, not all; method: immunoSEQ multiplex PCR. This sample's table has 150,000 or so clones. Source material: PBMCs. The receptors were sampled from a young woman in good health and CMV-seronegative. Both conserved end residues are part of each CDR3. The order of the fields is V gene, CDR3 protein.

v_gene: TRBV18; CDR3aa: CASSPPGQMNTEAFF
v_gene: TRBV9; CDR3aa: CASSAHLAGGYTGELFF
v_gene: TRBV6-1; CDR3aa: CASNIIAGPYNEQFF
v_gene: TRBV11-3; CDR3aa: CASSLDQGNTEAFF
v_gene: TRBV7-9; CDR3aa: CASSFGQGSYGEQYF
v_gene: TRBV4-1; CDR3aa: CASSQETSGLYNEQFF
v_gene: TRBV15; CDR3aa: CATSRTDGVVDKNIQYF
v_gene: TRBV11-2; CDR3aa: CASSTRQPYNEKLFF
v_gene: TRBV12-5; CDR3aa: CASGLSPTGRNTEAFF
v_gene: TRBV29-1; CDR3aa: CSVEPAGRTSGYNEQFF
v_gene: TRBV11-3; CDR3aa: CASSLLADTDTQYF
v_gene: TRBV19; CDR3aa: CASSRTRAGGGSGNIQYF
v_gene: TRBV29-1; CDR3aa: CSETSGRGRPGELFF
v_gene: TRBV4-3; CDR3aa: CASSQGTPSNYGYTF
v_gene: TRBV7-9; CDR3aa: CASSSRQDPHYGYTF
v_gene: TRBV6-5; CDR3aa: CASSYSGLLGNTIYF
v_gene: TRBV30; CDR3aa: CAWSVLAGGGEQFF